Following are 14 T cell receptor beta chains from one sample sequenced in a study of cytomegalovirus exposure and HLA in healthy donors. PCR involved 60 Vbeta and 13 Jbeta primers. Assay: immunoSEQ multiplex PCR; the TCRdb copy retains only in-frame clones and omits some. The table includes about 150,000 clones, over 75% detected once. Material: PBMCs. These receptors all come from a male donor in good health and CMV-seronegative.

The chain couples TRBV10-2 to TRBJ2-6; D not resolved. This CDR3 region has 13 residues. V was cut by 7 bases and J by 0 bases, with 4 bases left in between. Germline CDR1 reads WSHSY; CDR2 reads SAAADI. This CDR3 reads CASTSSGANVLTF. The CDR3 DNA follows: TGCGCCAGCACCAGCTCTGGGGCCAACGTCCTGACTTTC.

The V and J genes are TRBV23-1 and TRBJ1-2, with 7 bases matching TRBD1. TRBV23-1 is marked as an open reading frame, function uncertain. This CDR3 is 16 amino acids long. V shed 0 bases and J 4 bases; nucleotides not matched to a gene: 8. This CDR3 is CASSQSGRGQGYGYTF. The CDR3 DNA is TGCGCCAGCAGTCAATCCGGAAGGGGGCAAGGCTATGGCTACACCTTC.

This clone was seen a single time. This chain uses TRBV6-5 with TRBJ2-1; TRBD2 aligns across 7 bases. Germline CDR1 MNHEY, CDR2 SVGAGI. V was pared by 2 bases and J by 4 bases, with 2 bases of the junction left unmatched. The CDR3 has 14 residues. The CDR3 sequence: CASSYRAGYNEQFF. As DNA, the CDR3 is TGTGCCAGCAGTTACAGAGCGGGGTACAATGAGCAGTTCTTC.

The chain carries TRBV7-3 and TRBJ2-7; perhaps TRBD1 as D (5 bases). V gave up 1 base and J gave up 3 bases, with 7 bases separating them. The CDR3 loop spans 13 amino acids. CDR1 is SGHTA and CDR2 is FQGTGA in the germline V gene. CDR3: CASSLSRDYEQYF. For the CDR3, the DNA is TGTGCCAGCAGCTTAAGCAGGGACTACGAGCAGTACTTC.

The gene calls are TRBV19 and TRBJ1-4; the match to TRBD1 covers 8 bases. This CDR3 region has 15 residues. Unmatched junction bases numbered 5, after V lost 3 bases and J lost 5 bases. Germline-derived CDR1 and CDR2 are LNHDA and SQIVND (reference sequence). CDR3 sequence (DNA): TGTGCCAGTAGTATCGACAGGGGACGAAATGAAAAACTGTTTTTT. It encodes CASSIDRGRNEKLFF.

The genes are TRBV27 and TRBJ2-1; 10 bases are a match to TRBD2. Germline lookup yields CDR1 MNHEY and CDR2 SMNVEV (reference sequence). V was clipped by 4 bases and J by 7 bases; unmatched bases: 10. The CDR3 consists of 16 residues. This chain's CDR3 is CASSSGRLAGGNEQFF. CDR3 bases: TGTGCCAGCAGTTCGGGTCGACTAGCGGGTGGGAATGAGCAGTTCTTC.

The rearrangement uses TRBV7-3 and TRBJ2-1, with 7 bases identical to TRBD2. The CDR3 extends over 15 amino acids. Germline V gene lookup returns CDR1 SGHTA and CDR2 FQGTGA. The ends lost 2 bases at V and 4 bases at J; junction bases unmatched: 5. The CDR3 protein is CASSLVSGEYNEQFF. For the CDR3, the DNA is TGTGCCAGCAGCTTAGTGAGCGGGGAATACAATGAGCAGTTCTTC.

About this clone: The junction departs from the called germline gene at one end, perhaps through a read error. The genes are TRBV7-9 and TRBJ2-7, with 9 positions matching TRBD1. The CDR3 totals 16 residues. Germline CDR1 is SEHNR and CDR2 is FQNEAQ (reference sequence). In DNA, the CDR3 is TGTTCCAGCAGCTTGCCATCCGGGGACAGGGTCTACGAGCAGTACTTC. Translated: CSSSLPSGDRVYEQYF.

The chain is built from TRBV2 and TRBJ2-3, with D perhaps matching TRBD1 (6 bases). Germline V gene data show CDR1 as SNHLY and CDR2 as FYNNEI. The CDR3 has 15 amino acids. The V and J ends lost 7 bases and 1 base respectively, with 15 bases between them. The CDR3 sequence: CASIGSRGRTDTQYF. CDR3 in DNA: TGTGCCAGCATAGGATCCAGGGGCCGCACAGATACGCAGTATTTT. The full variable domain, rest sourced from reference TRBV2 and TRBJ2-3, is EPEVTQTPSHQVTQMGQEVILRCVPISNHLYFYWYRQILGQKVEFLVSFYNNEISEKSEIFDDQFSVERPDGSNFTLKIRSTKLEDSAMYFCASIGSRGRTDTQYFGPGTRLTVL.

The chain combines TRBV7-2 with TRBJ1-1; D is uncertain. V lost 0 bases to trimming and J lost 2 bases, with 10 bases between them. The CDR3 has 15 amino acids. Germline V gene sequence: CDR1 SGHTA, CDR2 FQGNSA. The CDR3 coding sequence is TGTGCCAGCAGCTTAGCTGGAGACCCTAACACTGAAGCTTTCTTT. It specifies CASSLAGDPNTEAFF. Full variable domain (missing parts from reference TRBV7-2 and TRBJ1-1): GAGVSQSPSNKVTEKGKDVELRCDPISGHTALYWYRQSLGQGLEFLIYFQGNSAPDKSGLPSDRFSAERTGGSVSTLTIQRTQQEDSAVYLCASSLAGDPNTEAFFGQGTRLTVV.

The V gene is TRBV7-2, the J gene TRBJ1-6, with TRBD1 matching 9 bases. From germline, CDR1 is SGHTA and CDR2 FQGNSA. CDR3 length equals 15 residues. After removal of 5 bases from V and 6 bases from J, the junction contained 5 bases not matched to a gene. The CDR3 bases are TGTGCCAGCAGCGGGACAGGGTCCCTTAATTCACCCCTCCACTTT. This codes for CASSGTGSLNSPLHF.

The rearrangement joins TRBV5-1 to TRBJ2-1; TRBD1 might be the D (6 bases). Germline values: CDR1 SGHRS, CDR2 YFSETQ. This CDR3 comprises 13 residues. The V end was cut by 4 bases, the J end by 10 bases, with 15 bases between. The CDR3: CASSEPRGWEQFF. The CDR3 DNA reads as TGCGCCAGCAGCGAGCCAAGGGGGTGGGAGCAGTTCTTC.

The chain couples TRBV18 to TRBJ1-2, with 7 bases aligning to TRBD1. The CDR3 covers 13 residues. J gave up 4 bases and V 6 bases, and 5 bases lay outside the gene matches. The V gene's germline CDR1 is KGHSH and CDR2 LQKENI. CDR3 in amino acids: CASSPGTAYGYTF. In DNA form, the CDR3 reads TGTGCCAGCTCTCCCGGGACAGCCTATGGCTACACCTTC.

The chain employs TRBV5-1 and TRBJ1-1; 8 positions agree with TRBD1. The germline V gene encodes CDR1 SGHRS and CDR2 YFSETQ. The CDR3 runs to 15 residues. Germline trimming cut 5 bases from V and 5 bases from J; bases unmatched to any gene: 11. The CDR3 reads CASSSLAGGATEAFF. The CDR3 DNA reads as TGCGCCAGCAGTTCCTTAGCAGGGGGCGCGACTGAAGCTTTCTTT.